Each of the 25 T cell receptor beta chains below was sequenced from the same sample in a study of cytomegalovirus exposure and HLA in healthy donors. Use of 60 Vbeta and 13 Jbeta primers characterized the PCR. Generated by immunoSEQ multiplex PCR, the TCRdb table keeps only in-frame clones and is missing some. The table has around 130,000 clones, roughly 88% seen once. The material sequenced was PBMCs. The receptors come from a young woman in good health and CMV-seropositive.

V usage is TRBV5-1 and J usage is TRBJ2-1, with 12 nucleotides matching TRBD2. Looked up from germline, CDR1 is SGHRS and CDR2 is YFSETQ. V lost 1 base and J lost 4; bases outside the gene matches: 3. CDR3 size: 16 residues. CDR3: CASSLRTSGVYNEQFF. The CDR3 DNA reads TGCGCCAGCAGCTTGAGGACTAGCGGGGTTTACAATGAGCAGTTCTTC. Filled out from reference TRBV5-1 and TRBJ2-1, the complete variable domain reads KAGVTQTPRYLIKTRGQQVTLSCSPISGHRSVSWYQQTPGQGLQFLFEYFSETQRNKGNFPGRFSGRQFSNSRSEMNVSTLELGDSALYLCASSLRTSGVYNEQFFGPGTRLTVL.

The chain's CDR3 is CASSLSSGGAGNIQYF. The CDR3, as DNA: TGCGCCAGCAGCTTGTCTAGCGGGGGGGCAGGGAACATTCAGTACTTC. The chain couples TRBV5-1 to TRBJ2-4, with 12 bases identical to TRBD2. This CDR3 is built from 16 residues. V shed 1 base, J shed 7 bases, and the junction held 6 bases outside the gene matches. Germline values: CDR1 SGHRS, CDR2 YFSETQ.

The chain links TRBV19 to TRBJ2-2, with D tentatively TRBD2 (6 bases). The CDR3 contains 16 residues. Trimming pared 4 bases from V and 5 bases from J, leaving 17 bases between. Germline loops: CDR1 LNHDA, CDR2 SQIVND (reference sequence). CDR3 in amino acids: CASSTAGLGGTGELFF. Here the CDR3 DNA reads TGTGCCAGTAGTACGGCGGGCCTTGGGGGGACCGGGGAGCTGTTTTTT. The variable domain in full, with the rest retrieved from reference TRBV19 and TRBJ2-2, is DGGITQSPKYLFRKEGQNVTLSCEQNLNHDAMYWYRQDPGQGLRLIYYSQIVNDFQKGDIAEGYSVSREKKESFPLTVTSAQKNPTAFYLCASSTAGLGGTGELFFGEGSRLTVL.

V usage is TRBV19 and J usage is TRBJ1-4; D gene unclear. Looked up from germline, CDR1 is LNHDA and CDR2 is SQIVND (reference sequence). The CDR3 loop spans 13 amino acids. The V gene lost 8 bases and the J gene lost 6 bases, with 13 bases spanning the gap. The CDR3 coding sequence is TGTGCCAGTGGCCCGGGTGGTGATGAAAAACTGTTTTTT. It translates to CASGPGGDEKLFF.

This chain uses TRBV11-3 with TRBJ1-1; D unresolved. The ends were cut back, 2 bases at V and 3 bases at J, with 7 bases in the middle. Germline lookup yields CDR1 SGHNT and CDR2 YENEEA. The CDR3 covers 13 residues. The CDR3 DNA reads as TGTGCCAGCAGCTTAAACAGATACACTGAAGCTTTCTTT. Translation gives CASSLNRYTEAFF.

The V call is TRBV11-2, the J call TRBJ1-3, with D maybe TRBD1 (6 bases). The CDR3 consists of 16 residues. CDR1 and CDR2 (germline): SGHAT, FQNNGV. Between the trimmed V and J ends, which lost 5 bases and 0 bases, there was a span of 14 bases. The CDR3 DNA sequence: TGTGCCAGCAGCCAACTTCAGGGGAGCTCTGGAAACACCATATATTTT. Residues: CASSQLQGSSGNTIYF. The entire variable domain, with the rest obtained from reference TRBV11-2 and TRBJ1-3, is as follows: EAGVAQSPRYKIIEKRQSVAFWCNPISGHATLYWYQQILGQGPKLLIQFQNNGVVDDSQLPKDRFSAERLKGVDSTLKIQPAKLEDSAVYLCASSQLQGSSGNTIYFGEGSWLTVV.

CDR3 loop: CASSLVAGGIEQYF. The CDR3 coding sequence is TGCGCCAGCAGCTTGGTAGCGGGGGGGATCGAGCAGTACTTC. V gene TRBV5-1 combines with J gene TRBJ2-7, with TRBD2 matching 11 bases. This CDR3 has 14 amino acids. V trimming: 0 bases; J trimming: 6 bases; junction bases outside the gene matches: 2. Germline V gives CDR1 SGHRS, CDR2 YFSETQ.

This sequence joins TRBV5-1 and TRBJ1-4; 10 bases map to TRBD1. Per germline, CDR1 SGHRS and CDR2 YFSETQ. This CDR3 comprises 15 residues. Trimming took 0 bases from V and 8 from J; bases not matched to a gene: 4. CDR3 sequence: CASSLAGTGVEKLFF. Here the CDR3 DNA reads TGCGCCAGCAGCTTGGCAGGGACAGGGGTGGAAAAACTGTTTTTT.

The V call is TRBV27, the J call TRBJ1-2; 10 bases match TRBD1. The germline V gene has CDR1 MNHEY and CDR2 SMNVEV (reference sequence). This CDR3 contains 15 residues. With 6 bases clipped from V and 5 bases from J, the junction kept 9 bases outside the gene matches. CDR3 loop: CASSPGQGVRYGYTF. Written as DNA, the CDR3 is TGTGCCAGCAGCCCAGGACAGGGGGTAAGATATGGCTACACCTTC.

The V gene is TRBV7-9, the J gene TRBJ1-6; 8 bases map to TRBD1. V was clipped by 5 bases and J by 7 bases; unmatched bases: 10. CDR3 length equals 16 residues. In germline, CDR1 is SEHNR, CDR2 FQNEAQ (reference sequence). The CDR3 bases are TGTGCCAGCAGCCCAAGGACAGGGTGGGCCAATTCACCCCTCCACTTT. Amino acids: CASSPRTGWANSPLHF.

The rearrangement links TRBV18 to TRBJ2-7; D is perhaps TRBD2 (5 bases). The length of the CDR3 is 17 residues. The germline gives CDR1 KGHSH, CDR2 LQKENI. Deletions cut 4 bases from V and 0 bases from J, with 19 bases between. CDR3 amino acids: CASSREGGFSFSYEQYF. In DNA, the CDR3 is TGTGCCAGCTCACGAGAGGGCGGATTCTCGTTCTCCTACGAGCAGTACTTC.

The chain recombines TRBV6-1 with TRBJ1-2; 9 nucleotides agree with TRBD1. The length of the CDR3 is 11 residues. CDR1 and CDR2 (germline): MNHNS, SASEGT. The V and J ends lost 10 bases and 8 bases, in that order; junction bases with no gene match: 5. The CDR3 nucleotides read TGTGCCATAAGGACAGGGGAAGGCTACACCTTC. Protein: CAIRTGEGYTF.

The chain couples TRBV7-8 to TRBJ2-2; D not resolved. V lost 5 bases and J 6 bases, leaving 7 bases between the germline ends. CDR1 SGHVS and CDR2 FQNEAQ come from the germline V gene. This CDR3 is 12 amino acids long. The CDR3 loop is CASSREAGELFF. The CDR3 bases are TGTGCCAGCAGCCGAGAAGCCGGGGAGCTGTTTTTT.

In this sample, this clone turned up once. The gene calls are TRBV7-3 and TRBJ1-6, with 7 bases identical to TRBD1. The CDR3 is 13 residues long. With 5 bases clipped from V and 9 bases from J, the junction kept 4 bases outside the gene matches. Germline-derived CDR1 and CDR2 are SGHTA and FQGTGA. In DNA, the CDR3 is TGTGCCAGCAGCGCAGGGGGGAGTTCACCCCTCCACTTT. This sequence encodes CASSAGGSSPLHF. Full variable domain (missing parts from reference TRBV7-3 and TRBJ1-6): GAGVSQTPSNKVTEKGKYVELRCDPISGHTALYWYRQSLGQGPEFLIYFQGTGAADDSGLPNDRFFAVRPEGSVSTLKIQRTERGDSAVYLCASSAGGSSPLHFGNGTRLTVT.

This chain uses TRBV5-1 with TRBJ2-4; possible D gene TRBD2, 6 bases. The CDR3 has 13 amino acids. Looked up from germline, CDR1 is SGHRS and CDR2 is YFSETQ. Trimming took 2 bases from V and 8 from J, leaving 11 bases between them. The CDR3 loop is CASSFYPGDIQYF. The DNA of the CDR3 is TGCGCCAGCAGCTTTTATCCGGGGGACATTCAGTACTTC.

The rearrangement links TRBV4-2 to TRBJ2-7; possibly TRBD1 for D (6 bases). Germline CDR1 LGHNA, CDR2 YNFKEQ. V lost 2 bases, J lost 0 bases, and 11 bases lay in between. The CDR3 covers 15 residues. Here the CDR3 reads CASSQTDSDSYEQYF. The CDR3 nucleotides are TGTGCCAGCAGCCAAACGGACAGCGACTCCTACGAGCAGTACTTC.

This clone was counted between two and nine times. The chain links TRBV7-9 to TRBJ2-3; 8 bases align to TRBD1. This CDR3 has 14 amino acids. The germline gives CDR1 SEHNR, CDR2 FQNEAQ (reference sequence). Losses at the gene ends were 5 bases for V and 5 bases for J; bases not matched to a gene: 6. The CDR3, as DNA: TGTGCCAGCAGCCCAGGGACAGGAGGAGATACGCAGTATTTT. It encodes CASSPGTGGDTQYF. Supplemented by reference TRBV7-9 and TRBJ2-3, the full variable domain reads DTGVSQNPRHKITKRGQNVTFRCDPISEHNRLYWYRQTLGQGPEFLTYFQNEAQLEKSRLLSDRFSAERPKGSFSTLEIQRTEQGDSAMYLCASSPGTGGDTQYFGPGTRLTVL.

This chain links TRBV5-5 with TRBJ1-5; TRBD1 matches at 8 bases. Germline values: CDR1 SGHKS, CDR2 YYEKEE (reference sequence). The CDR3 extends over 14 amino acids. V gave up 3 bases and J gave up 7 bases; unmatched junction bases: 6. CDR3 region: CASSSGQVQQPQHF. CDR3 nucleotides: TGTGCCAGCAGCTCGGGACAGGTCCAACAGCCCCAGCATTTT. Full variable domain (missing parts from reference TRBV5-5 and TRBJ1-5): DAGVTQSPTHLIKTRGQQVTLRCSPISGHKSVSWYQQVLGQGPQFIFQYYEKEERGRGNFPDRFSARQFPNYSSELNVNALLLGDSALYLCASSSGQVQQPQHFGDGTRLSIL.

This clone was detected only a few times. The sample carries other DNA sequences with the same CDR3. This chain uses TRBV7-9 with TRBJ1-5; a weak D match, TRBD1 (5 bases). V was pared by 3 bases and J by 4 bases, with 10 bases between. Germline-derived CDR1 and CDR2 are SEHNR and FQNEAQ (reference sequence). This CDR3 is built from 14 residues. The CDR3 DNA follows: TGTGCCAGCAGCTTTAGGGGCGAGAATCAGCCCCAGCATTTT. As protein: CASSFRGENQPQHF.

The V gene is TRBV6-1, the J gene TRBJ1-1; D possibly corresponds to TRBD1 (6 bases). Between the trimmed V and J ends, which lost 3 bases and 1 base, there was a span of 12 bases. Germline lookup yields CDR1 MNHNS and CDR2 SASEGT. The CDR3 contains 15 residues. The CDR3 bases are TGTGCCAGCAGTGAGGTAGCGGGGGCGAACACTGAAGCTTTCTTT. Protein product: CASSEVAGANTEAFF.

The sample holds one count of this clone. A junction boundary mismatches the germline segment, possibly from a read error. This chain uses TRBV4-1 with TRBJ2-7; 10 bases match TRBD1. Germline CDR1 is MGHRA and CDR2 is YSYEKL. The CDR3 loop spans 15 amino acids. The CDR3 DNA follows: TGCCCCAGCAGCCAAGAAGACAGGGGGCTCTACGAGCAGTACTTC. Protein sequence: CPSSQEDRGLYEQYF.

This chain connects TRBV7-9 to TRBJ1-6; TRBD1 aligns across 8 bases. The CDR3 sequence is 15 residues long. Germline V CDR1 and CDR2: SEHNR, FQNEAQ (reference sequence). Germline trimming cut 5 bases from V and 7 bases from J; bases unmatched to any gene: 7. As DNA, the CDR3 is TGTGCCAGCAGCACCGGACAGGGTGGGAATTCACCCCTCCACTTT. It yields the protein CASSTGQGGNSPLHF.

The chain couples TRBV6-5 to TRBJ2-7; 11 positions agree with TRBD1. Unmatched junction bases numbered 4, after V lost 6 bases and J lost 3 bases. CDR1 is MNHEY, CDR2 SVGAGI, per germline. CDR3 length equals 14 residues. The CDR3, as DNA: TGTGCCAGCAGCCAGGGACAGGGGGTCTACGAGCAGTACTTC. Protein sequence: CASSQGQGVYEQYF.

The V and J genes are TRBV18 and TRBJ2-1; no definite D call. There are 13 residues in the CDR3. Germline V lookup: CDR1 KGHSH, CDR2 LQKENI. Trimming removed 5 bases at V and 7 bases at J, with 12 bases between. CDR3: CASSSKEDNEQFF. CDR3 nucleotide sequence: TGTGCCAGCTCATCAAAAGAGGATAATGAGCAGTTCTTC. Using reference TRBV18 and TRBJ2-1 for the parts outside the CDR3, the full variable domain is NAGVMQNPRHLVRRRGQEARLRCSPMKGHSHVYWYRQLPEEGLKFMVYLQKENIIDESGMPKERFSAEFPKEGPSILRIQQVVRGDSAAYFCASSSKEDNEQFFGPGTRLTVL.

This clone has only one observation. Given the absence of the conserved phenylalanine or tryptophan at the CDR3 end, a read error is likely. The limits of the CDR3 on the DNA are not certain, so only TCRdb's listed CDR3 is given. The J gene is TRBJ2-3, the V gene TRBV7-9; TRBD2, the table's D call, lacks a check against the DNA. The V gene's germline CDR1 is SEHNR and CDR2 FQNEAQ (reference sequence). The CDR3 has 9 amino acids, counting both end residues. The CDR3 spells CASSPGLVI.